This entry describes one T cell receptor beta chain. As yet, its antigen is unknown. The record originates from a study of T-cell memory formation after mild COVID-19. Background on the study: TCR clusters mostly belonged to single donors. Study-level findings and limits: Balance between CD4 and CD8 was seen in clones contracting day 15 to 85, and a CD4+ lean was seen in later expanders. Shrinking CD4+ clones were chiefly CM and EM; CD8+ ones were chiefly EMRA.

5'RACE with constant-segment primers yielded barcoded, UMI-tagged TCR alpha and TCR beta cDNA libraries. TCRdb called the 5' RACE reads again in MiXCR, with one record for every CDR3 protein. Here the sample spans about 100,000 distinct CDR3 sequences, about a sixth being singletons. From germline, CDR1 is MDHEN and CDR2 SYDVKM. The CDR3 consists of 14 residues. V gave up 6 bases and J gave up 0 bases, with 12 bases separating them. V usage is TRBV28 and J usage is TRBJ2-7; a possible D gene is TRBD2 (6 bases). This TCR came from a man aged 18 to 35 who had mild COVID-19 (a few samples of this study predate the infection). Cell type and time point are not known. The sample taken for sequencing was PBMCs or a T cell subset sorted from them (not recorded which). DNA for the CDR3: TGTGCCAGCAGCGGCGGAGGGGACTCCTACGAGCAGTACGTC. It translates to CASSGGGDSYEQYV.